This T cell receptor (beta chain) was documented in a study of T-cell reconstitution after alpha-beta-depleted transplantation in children. The V gene's germline CDR1 is LGHNA and CDR2 YSLEER. V was clipped by 4 bases and J by 8 bases, with 20 bases between them. This CDR3 has 15 amino acids. Preparation of the TCRbeta library was carried out with unique molecular identifiers. A single record per CDR3 protein comes from TCRdb applying MiXCR to the PCR reads. The sample has some 520,000 distinct CDR3 sequences; about 33% are singletons. The V and J genes are TRBV4-3 and TRBJ1-2; D gene unclear. The source of this sequence is a human donor who donated a stem cell graft to a child with aplastic anemia. The sequences come from PBMCs from the stem cell graft donor, collected from the stem cell graft. The CDR3 DNA reads TGCGCCAGCAGCCCCCCAACAAGGCAGTCGGGAGGCTACACCTTC. This sequence encodes CASSPPTRQSGGYTF.